Shown below are 20 T cell receptor beta chains from a single sample sequenced in a study of blood T cell repertoires in COVID-19. Data came from immunoSEQ multiplex PCR; TCRdb stores just in-frame clones and leaves some out. The table lists a few hundred thousand clones, about 86% of them singletons. Specimen: PBMCs or T cells enriched from blood (not recorded which). Source of these receptors: a woman aged 40-49 years with acute COVID-19.

The chain combines TRBV19 with TRBJ1-5; D possibly corresponds to TRBD1 (6 bases). Looked up from germline, CDR1 is LNHDA and CDR2 is SQIVND (reference sequence). This CDR3 spans 13 amino acids. With 0 bases removed from V and 7 bases from J, the gap between germline ends came to 7 bases. CDR3: CASSIERGQPQHF. The CDR3 DNA reads TGTGCCAGTAGTATAGAGAGGGGGCAGCCCCAGCATTTT.

The chain couples TRBV7-9 to TRBJ1-3; a possible D gene is TRBD1 (5 bases). The CDR3 extends over 16 amino acids. Deletions cut 3 bases from V and 0 bases from J, with 12 bases between. The germline V gene encodes CDR1 SEHNR and CDR2 FQNEAQ (reference sequence). The CDR3 is CASSLGQPGSGNTIYF. CDR3 nucleotide sequence: TGTGCCAGCAGCTTGGGGCAGCCAGGCTCTGGAAACACCATATATTTT.

The V and J genes are TRBV13 and TRBJ1-4; D may be TRBD1 (6 bases). V lost 2 bases and J lost 0, with 13 bases in between. Germline V gives CDR1 PRHDT, CDR2 FYEKMQ (reference sequence). This CDR3 region has 17 residues. The CDR3 bases are TGTGCCAGCAGCTTATGGGGGCAGACCCCAACTAATGAAAAACTGTTTTTT. It codes for CASSLWGQTPTNEKLFF.

The chain combines TRBV13 with TRBJ1-2, with D hard to call. Germline V gene data show CDR1 as PRHDT and CDR2 as FYEKMQ (reference sequence). The V gene lost 0 bases and the J gene lost 2 bases, with 4 bases spanning the gap. The CDR3 has 13 residues. The CDR3 DNA follows: TGTGCCAGCAGCTTAGGCAGGAACTATGGCTACACCTTC. Protein product: CASSLGRNYGYTF.

The CDR3 sequence: CASSLFGGTHQPQHF. The CDR3 coding sequence is TGTGCCAGCAGCTTATTCGGGGGTACCCATCAGCCCCAGCATTTT. The V and J genes are TRBV7-2 and TRBJ1-5; D is perhaps TRBD1 (5 bases). In germline, CDR1 is SGHTA, CDR2 FQGNSA. CDR3 length: 15 residues. V was shortened by 2 bases and J by 5 bases, with 13 bases between the two germline ends.

This clone showed up just a few times. The chain couples TRBV4-2 to TRBJ2-7, with 9 bases that match TRBD2. CDR3 size: 17 residues. Germline CDR1 reads LGHNA; CDR2 reads YNFKEQ. V was clipped by 0 bases and J by 0 bases; unmatched bases: 6. In DNA, the CDR3 is TGTGCCAGCAGCCAAGATCAGGGCGGGAGGGCCTCCTACGAGCAGTACTTC. Translated: CASSQDQGGRASYEQYF.

The rearrangement uses TRBV14 and TRBJ2-7, with unresolved D. V shed 0 bases and J shed 3 bases, with 15 bases lying between them. This CDR3 has 16 amino acids. Germline lookup yields CDR1 SGHDN and CDR2 FVKESK. This chain's CDR3 is CASSQDARQNYYEQYF. CDR3 nucleotides: TGTGCCAGCAGCCAAGACGCCCGCCAGAACTACTACGAGCAGTACTTC. The full variable domain, with the rest looked up from reference TRBV14 and TRBJ2-7, is EAGVTQFPSHSVIEKGQTVTLRCDPISGHDNLYWYRRVMGKEIKFLLHFVKESKQDESGMPNNRFLAERTGGTYSTLKVQPAELEDSGVYFCASSQDARQNYYEQYFGPGTRLTVT.

This rearrangement joins TRBV14 to TRBJ2-1; D might be TRBD2 (6 bases). In germline, CDR1 is SGHDN, CDR2 FVKESK. The germline V and J ends were trimmed by 4 bases and 4 bases, with 14 bases remaining between them. The CDR3 loop spans 15 amino acids. CDR3: CASSRRGNPYNEQFF. The DNA for the CDR3 is TGTGCCAGCAGCCGCCGGGGGAACCCATACAATGAGCAGTTCTTC.

The V call is TRBV28, the J call TRBJ2-7, with D tentatively TRBD1 (5 bases). Trimming left V 5 bases short and J 2 bases short, with 10 bases between. The germline CDR1 and CDR2 sequences are MDHEN and SYDVKM. This CDR3 has 13 amino acids. The CDR3 here is CASSTAGPYEQYF. The CDR3 nucleotides are TGTGCCAGCAGTACCGCAGGGCCCTACGAGCAGTACTTC.

This clone has a single count. The chain recombines TRBV12-3 or TRBV12-4 with TRBJ2-1; perhaps TRBD2 as D (6 bases). The V gene lost 6 bases and the J gene lost 7 bases, with 13 bases spanning the gap. CDR3 length: 13 amino acids. The chain's CDR3 is CASSPVGLNEQFF. For the CDR3, the DNA is TGTGCCAGCAGCCCGGTGGGACTTAATGAGCAGTTCTTC.

The chain links TRBV7-9 to TRBJ2-5; weak D call: TRBD1 (5 bases). Per germline, CDR1 SEHNR and CDR2 FQNEAQ (reference sequence). V was pared by 5 bases and J by 0 bases, with 16 bases between. This CDR3 is built from 16 residues. This chain's CDR3 is CASSPPPGMYQETQYF. CDR3 DNA: TGTGCCAGCAGCCCACCCCCAGGGATGTACCAAGAGACCCAGTACTTC. The full variable domain, its missing parts supplied by reference TRBV7-9 and TRBJ2-5, is DTGVSQNPRHKITKRGQNVTFRCDPISEHNRLYWYRQTLGQGPEFLTYFQNEAQLEKSRLLSDRFSAERPKGSFSTLEIQRTEQGDSAMYLCASSPPPGMYQETQYFGPGTRLLVL.

The chain links TRBV29-1 to TRBJ1-3; 7 nucleotides line up with TRBD1. The CDR3 is 14 residues long. CDR1 SQVTM and CDR2 ANQGSEA come from the germline V gene. The trim removed 5 bases at V and 0 bases at J, leaving 4 bases unmatched. CDR3 sequence (DNA): TGCAGCGTTATCACAGGGGACTCTGGAAACACCATATATTTT. Translated: CSVITGDSGNTIYF.

The chain combines TRBV4-3 with TRBJ1-2, with D possibly being TRBD1 (5 bases). Germline CDR1 reads LGHNA; CDR2 reads YSLEER. The CDR3 has 15 amino acids. Trimming cost V 3 bases and J 1 base, with 12 bases left between them. CDR3 region: CASSQDMTVNYGYTF. The CDR3 DNA reads as TGCGCCAGCAGCCAGGACATGACAGTTAACTATGGCTACACCTTC.

V gene TRBV15 combines with J gene TRBJ1-5; no firm D call. There are 17 residues in the CDR3. CDR1 and CDR2 from the germline V gene are LNHNV and YYDKDF (reference sequence). The germline V and J ends were trimmed by 0 bases and 0 bases, with 12 bases remaining between them. CDR3 sequence reads: CATSRDVGGLSNQPQHF. The CDR3 DNA reads as TGTGCCACCAGCAGAGATGTAGGTGGGCTTAGCAATCAGCCCCAGCATTTT.

The chain links TRBV28 to TRBJ2-7, with D possibly matching TRBD1 (6 bases). V dropped 4 bases and J dropped 2 bases, with 18 bases sitting between them. CDR3 length equals 16 residues. Germline CDR1 is MDHEN and CDR2 is SYDVKM. CDR3 amino acids: CASSSRNRESTYEQYF. The CDR3 nucleotides read TGTGCCAGCAGTTCACGCAACAGGGAATCGACCTACGAGCAGTACTTC.

This clone occurred once. V is TRBV18 and J is TRBJ2-5; D uncertain. The CDR3 is made up of 13 amino acids. Germline assignment: CDR1 KGHSH and CDR2 LQKENI. The V gene lost 5 bases and the J gene lost 1 base, with 8 bases spanning the gap. In DNA, the CDR3 is TGTGCCAGCTCATCGCGTTTCCAAGAGACCCAGTACTTC. The encoded protein is CASSSRFQETQYF.

The chain recombines TRBV5-6 with TRBJ1-2, with 7 bases fitting TRBD1. The CDR3 runs 14 residues. V gave up 4 bases and J gave up 0 bases; unmatched junction bases: 3. Germline CDR1 and CDR2: SGHDT and YYEEEE. The CDR3 region is CASSRDRANYGYTF. As DNA, the CDR3 is TGTGCCAGCAGCAGGGACAGAGCTAACTATGGCTACACCTTC.

In its sample, this clone was seen once. The genes are TRBV6-5 and TRBJ1-2; 11 bases are shared with TRBD1. The CDR3 is made up of 14 amino acids. J was trimmed by 4 bases and V by 9 bases; bases with no gene match: 7. CDR1 is MNHEY and CDR2 is SVGAGI in the germline V gene. For the CDR3, the DNA is TGTGCCAGTCATCAGGACAGGGGGCCCTATGGCTACACCTTC. This encodes CASHQDRGPYGYTF.

The chain combines TRBV7-9 with TRBJ2-7, with TRBD1 matching over 9 bases. CDR1 and CDR2 from the germline V gene are SEHNR and FQNEAQ (reference sequence). Trimming cost V 11 bases and J 2 bases; bases outside gene matches: 7. This CDR3 is built from 13 residues. This CDR3 reads CACDGTGPYEQYF. The CDR3 DNA follows: TGTGCCTGCGATGGGACAGGGCCCTACGAGCAGTACTTC.

The V call is TRBV4-2, the J call TRBJ2-5; 8 bases align to TRBD2. The J segment lost 2 bases and the V segment lost 1 base, leaving 9 bases of the junction unmatched. CDR1 is LGHNA and CDR2 is YNFKEQ in the germline V gene. CDR3 length: 17 residues. The CDR3 DNA reads TGTGCCAGCAGCCAAGGCCCCACTAGCGGAACTCAAGAGACCCAGTACTTC. This translates into CASSQGPTSGTQETQYF.